These T cell receptor beta chains were read from a single sample in a study of neurological immune-mediated disorders. MiXCR, applied by TCRdb to the 5' RACE reads, yields one record per CDR3 protein. The table shows some 50,000 distinct CDR3 sequences, with roughly 2% occurring only once. Sequencing was performed on PBMCs. The source is a woman aged 35 to 49 with multiple sclerosis. Each CDR3 is given with its conserved first and last residue. D genes are given only for firm matches. The size entry is marked missing in some rows and otherwise reads once, few, many or a size class.

J	D	V	size	DNA	CDR3
TRBJ1-6	NA	TRBV10-3	many	TGTGCCATCAGTGAGTCAGCGTCACCCCTCCACTTT	CAISESASPLHF
TRBJ1-1	NA	TRBV9	many	TGTGCCAGCAGCGTAGAGGGATGGGGGAACACTGAAGCTTTCTTT	CASSVEGWGNTEAFF
TRBJ2-1	TRBD2	TRBV18	NA	TGTGCCAGCTCACCGGCCTGGGGGGGGACCTACAATGAGCAGTTCTTC	CASSPAWGGTYNEQFF
TRBJ1-1	NA	TRBV20-1	many	TGCAGTGCTAGGGGCGGGGGGCTGAACACTGAAGCTTTCTTT	CSARGGGLNTEAFF
TRBJ2-5	TRBD1	TRBV24-1	many	TGTGCCACCAGAAGGGGGCCGGGGGAGACCCAGTACTTC	CATRRGPGETQYF
TRBJ1-1	NA	TRBV27	many	TGTGCCAGCAGTTTATCGGATGGGGGAGACACTGAAGCTTTCTTT	CASSLSDGGDTEAFF
TRBJ1-2	NA	TRBV7-9	many	TGTGCCAGCACCCCTGGGGGCTATGGCTACACCTTC	CASTPGGYGYTF
TRBJ2-3	NA	TRBV6-5	many	TGTGCCAGTTCTAGCGTTAGCACAGATACGCAGTATTTT	CASSSVSTDTQYF
TRBJ2-3	NA	TRBV7-9	many	TGTGCCAGCAGCTTAGAGGGAGTTCGGACAGATACGCAGTATTTT	CASSLEGVRTDTQYF
TRBJ2-1	NA	TRBV20-1	many	TGCAGTGCTAGAGTCTATCAAAAGGGGGGCGTGCAGTTCTTC	CSARVYQKGGVQFF
TRBJ2-7	NA	TRBV7-2	many	TGTGCCAGCAGCTTCCCTGGGCGGGGGCTTGACTACGAGCAGTACTTC	CASSFPGRGLDYEQYF
TRBJ1-1	NA	TRBV7-9	few	TGTGCCAGCAGCCTGAAGTCGGGCACTGAAGCTTTCTTT	CASSLKSGTEAFF
TRBJ2-3	NA	TRBV29-1	many	TGCAGCGTTGTAGTCGTCACAGATACGCAGTATTTT	CSVVVVTDTQYF
TRBJ1-4	NA	TRBV18	many	TGTGCCAGCTCACCCCAGGGTACGGGAGAAAAACTGTTTTTT	CASSPQGTGEKLFF
TRBJ2-3	TRBD2	TRBV20-1	many	TGCAGTGCTAGGGGCGGGGGAGCGGATACGCAGTATTTT	CSARGGGADTQYF
TRBJ1-3	NA	TRBV10-3	many	TGTGCCATCAAACAGCCCTCTGGAAACACCATATATTTT	CAIKQPSGNTIYF
TRBJ2-7	TRBD2	TRBV7-3	many	TGTGCCAGCAGCTTCTCGGGACTAGAAGGATACGAGCAGTACTTC	CASSFSGLEGYEQYF
TRBJ2-1	TRBD1	TRBV28	few	TGTGCCAGCAGTTCACCGGGACAGGGGGATGAGCAGTTCTTC	CASSSPGQGDEQFF
TRBJ1-1	NA	TRBV5-1	many	TGCGCCAGCAGCCCGGACAGTCTGAACACTGAAGCTTTCTTT	CASSPDSLNTEAFF
TRBJ2-7	TRBD1	TRBV7-8	many	TGTGCCAGCAGCTCGGACAGGGTCAACGAGCAGTACTTC	CASSSDRVNEQYF
TRBJ1-1	TRBD1	TRBV29-1	many	TGCAGCGTCTCGACAGGGGGAACTGAAGCTTTCTTT	CSVSTGGTEAFF
TRBJ1-4	NA	TRBV5-5	many	TGTGCCAGCAGCTTAAGTTGGGACCCGAAGTCAGGAAAACTGTTTTTT	CASSLSWDPKSGKLFF
TRBJ2-2	TRBD1	TRBV29-1	many	TGCAGCGTTCGGGAACAGGGGATTACCGGGGAGCTGTTTTTT	CSVREQGITGELFF
TRBJ2-3	TRBD2	TRBV5-1	many	TGCGCCAGCAGCGTACTAGCGGCGAGCACAGATACGCAGTATTTT	CASSVLAASTDTQYF
TRBJ2-3	NA	TRBV20-1	many	TGCAGTGCCCCCTCGCCTAGGAGGACGCAGTATTTT	CSAPSPRRTQYF
TRBJ1-3	NA	TRBV5-1	many	TGCGCCAGCAGCTTGTTTGCAGGGAGTGGAAACACCATATATTTT	CASSLFAGSGNTIYF
TRBJ2-2	NA	TRBV20-1	many	TGCAGTGCGGGGACTCTCCACAACACCGGGGAGCTGTTTTTT	CSAGTLHNTGELFF
TRBJ1-1	TRBD1	TRBV5-1	many	TGCGCCAGCAGCCAAGGGACAGGCGGGACTGAAGCTTTCTTT	CASSQGTGGTEAFF
TRBJ2-1	TRBD2	TRBV20-1	many	TGCAGTGCCGCCTTAAGCGGGGGGCCTAGCTCCTACAATGAGCAGTTCTTC	CSAALSGGPSSYNEQFF
TRBJ1-4	NA	TRBV20-1	few	TGCAGTGCTAGGGGTAGGGGGAATGAAAAACTGTTTTTT	CSARGRGNEKLFF
TRBJ2-3	NA	TRBV20-1	many	TGCAGTGCTCCCAGGGATGAGGAAACAGATACGCAGTATTTT	CSAPRDEETDTQYF
TRBJ2-1	NA	TRBV5-1	many	TGCGCCAGCAGCTTGCAGGGGCCTGGCAATGAGCAGTTCTTC	CASSLQGPGNEQFF
TRBJ2-2	NA	TRBV29-1	NA	TGCAGCGCCTCCAATTGGGACACCGGGGAGCTGTTTTTT	CSASNWDTGELFF
TRBJ2-1	NA	TRBV7-6	many	TGTGCCAGCAGCCGCGGAAATTACAATGAGCAGTTCTTC	CASSRGNYNEQFF
TRBJ2-7	TRBD1	TRBV7-8	many	TGTGCCAGCAGCCGACAGGGGGAGGGCGAGCAGTACTTC	CASSRQGEGEQYF
TRBJ2-3	NA	TRBV5-1	many	TGCGCCAGCAGCCCCCATTCATCTAGCACAGATACGCAGTATTTT	CASSPHSSSTDTQYF
TRBJ1-2	NA	TRBV5-4	few	TGTGCCAGCACTTCACAGGGTCTAAGAGATGGCTACACCTTC	CASTSQGLRDGYTF